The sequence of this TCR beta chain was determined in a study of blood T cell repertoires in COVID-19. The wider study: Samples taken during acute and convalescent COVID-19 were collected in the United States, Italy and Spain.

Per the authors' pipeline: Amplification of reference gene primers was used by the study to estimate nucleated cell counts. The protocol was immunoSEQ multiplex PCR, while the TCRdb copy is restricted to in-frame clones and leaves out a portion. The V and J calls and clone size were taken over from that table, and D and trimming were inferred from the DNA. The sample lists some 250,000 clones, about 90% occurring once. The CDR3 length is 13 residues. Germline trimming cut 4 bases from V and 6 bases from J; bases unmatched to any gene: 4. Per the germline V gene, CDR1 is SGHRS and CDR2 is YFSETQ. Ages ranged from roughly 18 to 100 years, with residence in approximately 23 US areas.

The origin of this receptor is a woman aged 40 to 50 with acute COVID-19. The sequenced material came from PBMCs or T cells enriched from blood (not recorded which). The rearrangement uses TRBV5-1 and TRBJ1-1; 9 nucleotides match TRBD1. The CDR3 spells CASSLQGAAEAFF. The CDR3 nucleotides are TGCGCCAGCAGCCTACAGGGGGCTGCTGAAGCTTTCTTT.